This TCR beta chain was captured in a study of shared clonotypes between healthy human individuals. Nashville, Tennessee was home to all donors, who were Caucasian adults. A note on this clone: The antigen remains unidentified.

Findings and limits, study-wide: Represented diversity, genetic and exposure-history alike, was limited by few donors.

The CDR3 has 16 amino acids. Germline V gene data show CDR1 as SGHRS and CDR2 as YFSETQ. V lost 1 base to trimming and J lost 6 bases; unmatched junction nucleotides: 3. Deep level was the assay's run setting. The team ran DNA from unsorted PBMCs on ten immunoSEQ deep assay plates for sequencing. Here immunoSEQ multiplex PCR was the method, and the copy in TCRdb shows in-frame clones only, minus some. The sample includes about half a million clones, 79% of them seen just once. This chain joins TRBV5-1 and TRBJ2-1; TRBD2 aligns across 14 bases. The clonotype originates from a woman between 40 and 55 years old in good health. Some clones in this sample may be carry-over from other donors' samples. Input material: PBMCs. The CDR3 DNA reads as TGCGCCAGCAGCTTGATGGGACTAGCGGGAGCCAATGAGCAGTTCTTC. This gives the protein CASSLMGLAGANEQFF.